The clone carrying this T cell receptor beta chain was counted ten times or more. Its antigen is currently unknown. The data belong to a study of T cells in Graves' hyperthyroidism and ophthalmopathy. Study-level background: Peripheral blood was obtained at initial diagnosis, preceding any treatment. General study points: Within blood appeared most thyroid clonotypes that had expanded above 0.001.

The source material, RNA transcripts, was used to amplify TCR beta CDR3 regions. With the HTBI primer set, the TCR CDR3 went through a first round of RT-PCR. From the multiplex PCR reads, TCRdb called clonotypes with MiXCR, one entry per CDR3 protein. The sample lists under 350,000 distinct CDR3 sequences; 15% to 20% were seen once. Trimming took off 6 bases at V and 4 bases at J, with 9 bases between the two ends. CDR3 size: 12 residues. The specimen sequenced was blood. This sequence joins TRBV12-3 or TRBV12-4 and TRBJ1-1; tentatively, D is TRBD1 (5 bases). This receptor was obtained from a woman aged 50 to 65 with Graves' hyperthyroidism. In DNA form, the CDR3 reads TGTGCCAGCAGAGACAGTCTCACTGAAGCTTTCTTT. It is translated as CASRDSLTEAFF.